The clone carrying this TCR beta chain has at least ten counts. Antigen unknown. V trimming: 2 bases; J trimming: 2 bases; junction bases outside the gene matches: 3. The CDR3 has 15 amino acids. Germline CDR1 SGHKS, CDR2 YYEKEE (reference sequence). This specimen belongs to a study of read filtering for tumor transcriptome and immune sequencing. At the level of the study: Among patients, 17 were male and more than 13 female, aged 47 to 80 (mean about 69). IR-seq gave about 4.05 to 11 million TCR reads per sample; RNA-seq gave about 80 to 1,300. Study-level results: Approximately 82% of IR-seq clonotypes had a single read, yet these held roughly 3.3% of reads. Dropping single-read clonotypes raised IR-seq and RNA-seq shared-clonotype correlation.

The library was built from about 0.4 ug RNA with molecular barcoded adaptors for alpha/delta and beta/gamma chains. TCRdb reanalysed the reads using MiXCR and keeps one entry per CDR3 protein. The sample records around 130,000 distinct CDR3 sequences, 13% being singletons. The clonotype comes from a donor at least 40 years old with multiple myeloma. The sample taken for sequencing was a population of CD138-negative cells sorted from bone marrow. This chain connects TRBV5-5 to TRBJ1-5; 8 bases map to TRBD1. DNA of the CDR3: TGTGCCAGCAGCTTCTACAGGGGGGGCAATCAGCCCCAGCATTTT. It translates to CASSFYRGGNQPQHF.